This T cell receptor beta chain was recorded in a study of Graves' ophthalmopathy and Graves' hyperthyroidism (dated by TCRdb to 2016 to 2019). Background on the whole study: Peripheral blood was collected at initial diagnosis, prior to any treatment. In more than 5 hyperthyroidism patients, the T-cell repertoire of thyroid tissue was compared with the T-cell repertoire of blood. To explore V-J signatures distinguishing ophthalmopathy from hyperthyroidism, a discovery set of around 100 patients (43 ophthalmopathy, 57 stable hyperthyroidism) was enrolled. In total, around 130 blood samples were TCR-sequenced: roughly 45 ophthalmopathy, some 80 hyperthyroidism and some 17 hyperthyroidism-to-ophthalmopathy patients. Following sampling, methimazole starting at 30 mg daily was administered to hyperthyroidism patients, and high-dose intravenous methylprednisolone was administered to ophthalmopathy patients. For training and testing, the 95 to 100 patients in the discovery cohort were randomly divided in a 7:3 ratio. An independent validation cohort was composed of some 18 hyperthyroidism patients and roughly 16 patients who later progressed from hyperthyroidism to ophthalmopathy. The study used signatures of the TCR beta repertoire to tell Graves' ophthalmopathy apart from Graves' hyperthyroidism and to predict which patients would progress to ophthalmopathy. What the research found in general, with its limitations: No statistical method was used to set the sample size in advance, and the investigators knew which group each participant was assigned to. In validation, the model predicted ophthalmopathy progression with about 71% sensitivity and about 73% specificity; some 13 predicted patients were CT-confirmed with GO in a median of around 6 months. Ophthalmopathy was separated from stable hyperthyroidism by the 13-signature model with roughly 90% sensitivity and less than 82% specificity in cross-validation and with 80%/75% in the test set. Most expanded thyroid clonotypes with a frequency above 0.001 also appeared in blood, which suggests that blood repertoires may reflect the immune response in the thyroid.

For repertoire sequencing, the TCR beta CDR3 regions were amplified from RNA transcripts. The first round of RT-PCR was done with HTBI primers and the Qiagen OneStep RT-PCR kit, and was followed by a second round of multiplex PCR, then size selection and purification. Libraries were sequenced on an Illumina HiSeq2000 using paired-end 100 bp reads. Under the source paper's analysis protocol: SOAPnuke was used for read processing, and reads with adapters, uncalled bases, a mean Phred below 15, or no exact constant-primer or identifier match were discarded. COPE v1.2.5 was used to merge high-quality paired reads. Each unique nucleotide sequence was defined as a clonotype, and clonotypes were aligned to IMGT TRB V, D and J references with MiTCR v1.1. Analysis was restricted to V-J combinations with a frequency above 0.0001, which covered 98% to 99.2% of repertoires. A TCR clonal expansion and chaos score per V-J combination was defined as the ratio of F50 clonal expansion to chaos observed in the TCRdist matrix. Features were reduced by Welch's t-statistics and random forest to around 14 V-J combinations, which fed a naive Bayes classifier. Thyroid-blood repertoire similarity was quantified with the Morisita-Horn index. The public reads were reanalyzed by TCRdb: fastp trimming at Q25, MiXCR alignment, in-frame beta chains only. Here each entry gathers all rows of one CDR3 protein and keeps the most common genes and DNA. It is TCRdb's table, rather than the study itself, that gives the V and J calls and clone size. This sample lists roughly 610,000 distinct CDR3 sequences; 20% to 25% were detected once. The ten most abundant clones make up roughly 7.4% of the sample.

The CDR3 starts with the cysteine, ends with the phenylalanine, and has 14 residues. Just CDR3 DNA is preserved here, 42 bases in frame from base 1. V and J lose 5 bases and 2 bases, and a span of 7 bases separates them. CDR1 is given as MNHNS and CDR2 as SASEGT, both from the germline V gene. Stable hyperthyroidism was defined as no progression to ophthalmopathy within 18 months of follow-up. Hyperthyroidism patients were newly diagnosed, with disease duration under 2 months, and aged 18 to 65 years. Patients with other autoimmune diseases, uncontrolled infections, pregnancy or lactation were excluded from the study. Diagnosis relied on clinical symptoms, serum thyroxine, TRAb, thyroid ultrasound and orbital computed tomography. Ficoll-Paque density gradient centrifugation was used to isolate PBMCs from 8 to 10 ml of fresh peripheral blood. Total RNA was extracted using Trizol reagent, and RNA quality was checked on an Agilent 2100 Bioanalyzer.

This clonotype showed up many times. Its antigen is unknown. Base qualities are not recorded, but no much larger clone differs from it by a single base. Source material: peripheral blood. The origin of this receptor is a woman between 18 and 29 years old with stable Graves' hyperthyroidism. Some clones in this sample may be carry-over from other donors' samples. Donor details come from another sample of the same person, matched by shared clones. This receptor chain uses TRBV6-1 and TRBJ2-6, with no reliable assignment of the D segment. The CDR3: CASSRFPGANVLTF. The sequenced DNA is TGTGCCAGCAGTCGTTTCCCTGGGGCCAACGTCCTGACTTTC.